Sequencing of this T cell receptor beta chain was carried out in a study of Ad26.COV2.S vaccination and SARS-CoV-2 variants. The wider study: Recipients of Ad26.COV2.S got it intramuscularly, once or twice 56 days apart.

This CDR3 comprises 17 residues. V shed 4 bases and J shed 0 bases, with 16 bases lying between them. Germline V lookup: CDR1 PRHDT, CDR2 FYEKMQ (reference sequence). Indicated treatment: roughly 18 received Ad26.COV2.S at low or high dose, single or two shots; roughly 5 received placebo; per-sample allocation not given. Day 63 after the first injection of vaccine or placebo was the sampling time. Within Boston, the person who donated was an adult of 18-55 years. Measured with immunoSEQ multiplex PCR; TCRdb has only the in-frame clones, and not every one. The sample holds some 370,000 clones, 83% seen once.

This clonotype originated in a person between 18 and 65 years old who received the Ad26.COV2.S COVID-19 vaccine or a placebo. The genes are TRBV13 and TRBJ1-3; D possibly corresponds to TRBD1 (5 bases). The input for sequencing was peripheral blood, taken in a trial of Ad26.COV2.S vaccine versus placebo. This chain's CDR3 is CASSSRASGSSGNTIYF. CDR3 bases: TGTGCCAGCAGCTCCAGGGCGTCTGGGAGCTCTGGAAACACCATATATTTT.